This TCR beta chain was profiled in a study of cytomegalovirus exposure and HLA in healthy donors (dated by TCRdb to about 2017). For context, the study as a whole: An earlier analysis of roughly 570 of the donors reported over 250 Gb of sequence data and approximately 120 million unique TCR beta sequences obtained from about 179 million T cells. Around 330 gigabases of sequencing data and approximately 91 million unique TCR sequences made up an early release that covered several hundred HLA-typed donors. Of the roughly 400 genotyped donors, about 84% fell in the genetic ancestry cluster associated with self-reported Caucasian donors. The study was designed to test whether signatures of past pathogen exposure could be identified by cataloging public T cell receptors. The T cell repertoires of 666 subjects were profiled by immunosequencing and related to cytomegalovirus serostatus. In addition to the first cohort of roughly 700 subjects, a separate validation cohort of about 120 different subjects was used. The study combined high-throughput TCR immunosequencing, statistical association of individual TCRs with disease status, and machine learning to predict cytomegalovirus infection status. To study patterns of TCR occurrence, a later analysis re-analyzed previously published TCR beta repertoires from several hundred donors and added high-resolution HLA genotyping. Rather than drawing on any new phenotypic data, the later analysis identified candidate immune exposures from TCR beta sequences and the way those sequences occurred across donors. An earlier analysis of 500 to 650 of the donors applied high-throughput TCR beta sequencing to assess whether each TCR beta V gene segment acted as functional or pseudogenic. Donor age, sex, ethnicity and CMV serostatus were compiled together with the repertoire data. In a later genetic analysis, genome-wide SNP genotypes for about 65% of the roughly 670 donors were used, and that subset was treated as a discovery cohort. All discovery cohort repertoires had been generated on a single sequencing platform. Class I and class II HLA loci were covered by the typing at four-digit resolution. The number of typed donors differed by locus: roughly 629-640 for A, B, C, DRB1 and DQB1; approximately 520 for DQA1; 606 for DPA1; and about 470 for DPB1. About five DR-DQ haplotypes were treated as single units for association and clustering because of strong linkage in the cohort. Among a few hundred genotyped donors of the cohort, an average of about 240,000 unique TCR beta nucleotide sequences were sequenced per donor, approximately 20% of them non-productive. General study outcomes and caveats: In a later analysis, the rate of TCR association differed among HLA loci, with DRB1 alleles having the most associated TCRs and HLA-C alleles having the fewest. A later analysis found that most CMV-associated TCR beta chains appeared HLA-restricted, with HLA associations seemingly driven largely by CMV exposure. A later analysis associated around 16,000 TCR beta sequences with specific HLA alleles at a false discovery rate of 0.05. Because counts were too low, roughly 17 rarely observed V segments, including chromosome 9 orphons, were left out of the earlier analysis of 587 of the donors. A later analysis found that HLA-associated TCR beta chains were more clonally expanded and had lower generation probabilities than equally common non-associated chains. In vitro tests confirmed that a few of the cytomegalovirus-associated TCR beta chains recognize cytomegalovirus antigens. In a later genetic analysis, fewer N-insertions in productive TCRs were reported among donors in an Asian-associated ancestry cluster than the approximately 670-donor mean. The cohort was sequenced for TCR beta chains only, and without alpha or paired-chain data the features that could be detected were limited. A further reported finding was that TCR beta sequences accurately predicted the HLA-A and HLA-B alleles for most subjects in the first cohort. A later genetic analysis associated a missense DCLRE1C variant with V-gene and J-gene trimming of TCR beta chains, and an independent cohort replicated the association. In an earlier analysis of around 600 of the donors, most TCR beta V segments appeared in productive rearrangements about 90% or about 30% of the time, broadly matching IMGT annotations. Some IMGT-functional V segments, including TRBV6-2 and TRBV6-3, could not be told apart with the 87-base-pair reads, so those segments were excluded. Roughly uniform sequencing depth across donors was assumed in presence/absence analyses, although this assumption may not hold. The study gave a list of 150 to 200 TCR beta chains associated with cytomegalovirus. It was suggested by the authors that the approach could potentially be generalized to other disease states and immunological phenotypes. A group of highly shared sequence variants was considered likely to be a technical artifact of the sequencing pipeline. The classifier was reported to diagnose cytomegalovirus status with high specificity and sensitivity in both the original and validation cohorts. A later analysis reported that several top co-occurrence clusters appeared linked to parvovirus B19, influenza, CMV and Epstein-Barr virus. Correlated functional status among segregating V segments might be attributable to linkage disequilibrium, but an unknown experimental factor could not be ruled out. The only immune exposure information available for the cohort was CMV serostatus. When HLA alleles, especially DR and DQ, strongly co-occurred, attributing TCR associations to individual alleles was difficult. Because HLA typing was missing for some donors at each locus, association tests included only the typed subset. While some public TCRs were present in many individuals, most TCR sequences turned up only very rarely across donors.

The cohort consisted of approximately 670 healthy bone marrow donors. Cohort members were all nominally healthy when sampled, although unrecorded immune exposures were likely present. The donor tested CMV seronegative, placing the donor among the 350 to 400 seronegative members of the cohort. Each donor provided a peripheral blood sample, and peripheral blood mononuclear cells were used for TCR beta sequencing. Genomic DNA extraction from the blood cell samples was performed with the Qiagen DNeasy Blood Extraction Kit. Library prep was done by the immunoSEQ multiplex PCR assay. For the multiplex PCR, a mixture combining 60 forward primers for TCR Vbeta segments and 13 reverse primers for TCR Jbeta segments was used. A multiplex PCR assay on genomic DNA amplified the CDR3 region of rearranged TCR beta genes. Amplified TCR beta libraries were sequenced as 87-base-pair reads on the Illumina HiSeq System. The paper's data handling went like this. A later analysis tallied around 87 million unique TCR beta chains across the 640 or so repertoires, and 10 million to 11 million of those chains were shared by two or more donors. Raw reads were error-corrected and collapsed into unique sequences with a nearest-neighbor algorithm that merged closely related sequences to remove PCR and sequencing errors. CDR3 sequences were aligned to IMGT reference sequences to assign V, D and J gene segments. For a sequence to be retained, a match of at least six nucleotides was required to both a V gene segment and a J gene segment. A rearrangement counted as productive if the CDR3 had no stop codons and remained in frame with V and J, and every other rearrangement counted as non-productive. CDR3 was defined by IMGT convention, running from the second conserved V-encoded cysteine to the conserved J-encoded phenylalanine. The earlier analysis of more than 450 of the donors excluded sequences that lacked an unambiguous match to a single V gene segment. In an earlier analysis of more than 500 of the donors, a V segment was called functional when productive rearrangements were above 56.7%, and segregating when the standard deviation between donors exceeded 5%. A statistical classification framework was developed to diagnose cytomegalovirus status using the catalog of TCR beta chain sequences. A later analysis assigned V and J genes by comparing TCR nucleotide sequences with IMGT/GENE-DB human TR gene sequences. Using the TCRdist pipeline, a later analysis assigned CDR3 sequences along with most-parsimonious VDJ recombination scenarios. In a later analysis, each TCR beta chain was defined by its CDR3 amino acid sequence together with its V-gene family, and reads lacking a unique V-gene family were excluded. In a later analysis, 450 to 600 highly shared, low-generation-probability nucleotide sequences were removed to address suspected cross-contamination and a sequencing artifact. For each public chain, a later analysis derived a clonal expansion index from normalized ranks of inferred template counts within each repertoire. Generation probabilities in a later analysis came from a VDJ recombination model fitted to out-of-frame rearrangements, and those results were checked against IGoR. In a later analysis, hypergeometric tests were used to score TCR-TCR, TCR-HLA and TCR-CMV co-occurrence, with a repertoire-size bias correction applied to TCR pairs. To estimate false discovery rates, a later analysis permuted the HLA or CMV assignments 20 times. In a later analysis, co-occurring TCRs were grouped using DBSCAN, and TCRdist sequence similarity was added for clustering within HLA-allele-positive subsets. For co-occurrence clustering, repertoires with fewer than 30,000 or more than 120,000 public chains were excluded, along with a handful of repertoires with anomalous nucleotide sharing. TCRdb stores this immuneACCESS table with in-frame sequences only. Part of the clones is absent; in the studies checked, under half of the shortfall reflects unresolved V genes, and no reason is known for the rest. The V and J calls and the clone size are those of that table, but D and trimming were determined from the DNA. Here the sample has roughly 99,000 clones; more than 65% occur a single time. The top ten constitute 4.2% of the sample.

In the germline V gene (reference sequence), CDR1 corresponds to LNHDA and CDR2 to SQIVND. Unmatched junction bases come to 6, with V trimmed by 5 bases and J by 1 base. The CDR3, from cysteine to phenylalanine, totals 16 residues. Only the CDR3 region is kept as DNA, spanning 48 bases read in frame from base 1. In the case of this clone: Which antigen it targets is not known. No much larger clone is present one base from it, and per-base qualities are unavailable.

This TCR came from a male donor in good health and CMV-seronegative. Recombination connected TRBV19 to TRBJ2-2; 8 central bases correspond to TRBD1. The sample taken for sequencing was PBMCs. The CDR3 amino acid sequence is: CASSPLDRGNTGELFF. The DNA reads as follows: TGTGCCAGTAGTCCTCTCGACAGGGGGAACACCGGGGAGCTGTTTTTT.